This TCR beta chain derives from a study of control samples from healthy donors and cancer patients. Generated by immunoSEQ multiplex PCR, the TCRdb table keeps only in-frame clones and is missing some. The repertoire holds 80,000 to 100,000 clones, with 70% to 90% as singletons. The CDR3 is 16 amino acids. V dropped 2 bases and J dropped 0 bases, with 13 bases sitting between them. Germline CDR1 MDHEN, CDR2 SYDVKM. Input material: blood. J is TRBJ1-1 and V is TRBV28; D is undetermined. This sequence originates from a young man in good health. The chain's CDR3 is CASSLHRSALNTEAFF. The CDR3 DNA is TGTGCCAGCAGTTTACACCGCTCCGCACTGAACACTGAAGCTTTCTTT.